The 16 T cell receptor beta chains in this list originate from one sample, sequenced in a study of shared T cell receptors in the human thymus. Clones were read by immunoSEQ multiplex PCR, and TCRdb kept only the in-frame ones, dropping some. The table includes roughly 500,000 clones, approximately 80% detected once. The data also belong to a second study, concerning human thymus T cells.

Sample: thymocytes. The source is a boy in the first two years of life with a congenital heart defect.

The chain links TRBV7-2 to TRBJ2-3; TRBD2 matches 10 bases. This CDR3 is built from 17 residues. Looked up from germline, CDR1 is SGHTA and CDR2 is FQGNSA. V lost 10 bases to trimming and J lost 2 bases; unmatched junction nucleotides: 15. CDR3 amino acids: CATPIARTSGVTDTQYF. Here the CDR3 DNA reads TGTGCCACTCCCATCGCCCGGACTAGCGGAGTCACAGATACGCAGTATTTT.

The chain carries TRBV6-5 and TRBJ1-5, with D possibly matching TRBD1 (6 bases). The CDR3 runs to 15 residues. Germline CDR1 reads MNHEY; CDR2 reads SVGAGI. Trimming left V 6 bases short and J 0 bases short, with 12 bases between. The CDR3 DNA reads TGTGCCAGCAGCCCCCGACAGGATAGCAATCAGCCCCAGCATTTT. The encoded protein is CASSPRQDSNQPQHF.

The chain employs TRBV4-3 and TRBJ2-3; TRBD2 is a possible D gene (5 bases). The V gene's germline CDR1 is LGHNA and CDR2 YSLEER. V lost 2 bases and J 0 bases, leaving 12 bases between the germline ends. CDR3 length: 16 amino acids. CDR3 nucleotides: TGCGCCAGCAGCCAACTAGCTCAAACTAGCACAGATACGCAGTATTTT. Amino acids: CASSQLAQTSTDTQYF.

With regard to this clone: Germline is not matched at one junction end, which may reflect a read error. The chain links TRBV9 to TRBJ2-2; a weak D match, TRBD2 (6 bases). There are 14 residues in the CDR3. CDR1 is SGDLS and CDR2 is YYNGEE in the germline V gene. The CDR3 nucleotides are TGTGCCAGAAGCGCGCGGGAAGCGGCCGGGGAGCTGTTTTTT. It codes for CARSAREAAGELFF.

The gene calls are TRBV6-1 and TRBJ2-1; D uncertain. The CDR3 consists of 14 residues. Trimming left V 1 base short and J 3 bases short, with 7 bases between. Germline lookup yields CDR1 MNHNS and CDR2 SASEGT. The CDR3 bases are TGTGCCAGCAGTGAAGGCGAACTCTACAATGAGCAGTTCTTC. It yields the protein CASSEGELYNEQFF.

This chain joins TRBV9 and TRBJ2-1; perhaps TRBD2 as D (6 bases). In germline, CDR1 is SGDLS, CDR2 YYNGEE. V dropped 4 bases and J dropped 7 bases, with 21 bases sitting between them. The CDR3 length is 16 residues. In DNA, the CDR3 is TGTGCCAGCAGCTTACCCCAGCGGGCTTCCCGGAATGAGCAGTTCTTC. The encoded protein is CASSLPQRASRNEQFF. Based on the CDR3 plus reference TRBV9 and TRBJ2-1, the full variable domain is DSGVTQTPKHLITATGQRVTLRCSPRSGDLSVYWYQQSLDQGLQFLIQYYNGEERAKGNILERFSAQQFPDLHSELNLSSLELGDSALYFCASSLPQRASRNEQFFGPGTRLTVL.

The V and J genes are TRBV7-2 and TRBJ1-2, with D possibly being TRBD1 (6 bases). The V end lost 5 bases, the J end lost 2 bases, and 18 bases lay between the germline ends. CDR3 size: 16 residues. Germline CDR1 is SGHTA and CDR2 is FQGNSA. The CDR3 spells CASSPSVGAENYGYTF. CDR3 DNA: TGTGCCAGCAGCCCGTCGGTGGGGGCGGAGAACTATGGCTACACCTTC.

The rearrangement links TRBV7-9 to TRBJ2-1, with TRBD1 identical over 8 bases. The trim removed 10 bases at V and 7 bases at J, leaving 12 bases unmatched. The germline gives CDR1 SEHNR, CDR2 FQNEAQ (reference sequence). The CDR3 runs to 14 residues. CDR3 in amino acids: CAKASSDRENEQFF. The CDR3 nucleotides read TGTGCCAAAGCCTCATCGGACAGGGAAAATGAGCAGTTCTTC.

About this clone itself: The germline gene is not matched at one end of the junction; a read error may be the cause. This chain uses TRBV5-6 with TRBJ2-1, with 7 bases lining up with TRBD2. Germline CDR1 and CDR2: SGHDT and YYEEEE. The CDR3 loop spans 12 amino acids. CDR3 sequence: CTSSFTSDEQFF. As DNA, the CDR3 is TGTACCAGCAGCTTTACTAGCGATGAGCAGTTCTTC.

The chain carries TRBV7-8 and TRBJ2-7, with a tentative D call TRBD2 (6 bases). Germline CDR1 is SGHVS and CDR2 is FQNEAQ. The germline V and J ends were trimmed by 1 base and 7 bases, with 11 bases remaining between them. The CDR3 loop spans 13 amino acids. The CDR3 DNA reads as TGTGCCAGCAGCTTAGGGGGGGTGGAGGAGCAGTACTTC. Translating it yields CASSLGGVEEQYF. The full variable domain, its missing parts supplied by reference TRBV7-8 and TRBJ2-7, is GAGVSQSPRYKVAKRGQDVALRCDPISGHVSLFWYQQALGQGPEFLTYFQNEAQLDKSGLPSDRFFAERPEGSVSTLKIQRTQQEDSAVYLCASSLGGVEEQYFGPGTRLTVT.

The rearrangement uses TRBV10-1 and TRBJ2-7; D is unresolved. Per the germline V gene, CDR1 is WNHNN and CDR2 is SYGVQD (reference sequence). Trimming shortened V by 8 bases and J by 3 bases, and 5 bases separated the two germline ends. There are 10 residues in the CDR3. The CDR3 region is CASVRYEQYF. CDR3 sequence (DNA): TGCGCCAGCGTTCGCTACGAGCAGTACTTC.

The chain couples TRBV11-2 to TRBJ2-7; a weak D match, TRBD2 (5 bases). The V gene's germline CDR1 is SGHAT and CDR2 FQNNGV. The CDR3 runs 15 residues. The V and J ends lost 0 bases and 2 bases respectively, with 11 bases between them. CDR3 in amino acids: CASSLDVRVAYEQYF. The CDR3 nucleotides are TGTGCCAGCAGCTTAGATGTGCGGGTCGCCTACGAGCAGTACTTC. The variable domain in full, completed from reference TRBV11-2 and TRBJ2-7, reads EAGVAQSPRYKIIEKRQSVAFWCNPISGHATLYWYQQILGQGPKLLIQFQNNGVVDDSQLPKDRFSAERLKGVDSTLKIQPAKLEDSAVYLCASSLDVRVAYEQYFGPGTRLTVT.

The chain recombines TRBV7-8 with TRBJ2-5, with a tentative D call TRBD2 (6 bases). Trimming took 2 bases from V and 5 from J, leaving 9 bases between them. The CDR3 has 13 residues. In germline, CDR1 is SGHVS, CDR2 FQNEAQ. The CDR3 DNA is TGTGCCAGCAGCTTACGGGGAGGTGAGACCCAGTACTTC. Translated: CASSLRGGETQYF.

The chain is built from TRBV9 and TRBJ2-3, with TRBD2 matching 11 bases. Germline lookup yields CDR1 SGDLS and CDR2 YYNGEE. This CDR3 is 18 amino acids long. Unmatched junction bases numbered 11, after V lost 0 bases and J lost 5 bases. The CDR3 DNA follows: TGTGCCAGCAGCGTAGCTCGCGGGACTAGCGGCCGGGGAGATACGCAGTATTTT. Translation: CASSVARGTSGRGDTQYF.

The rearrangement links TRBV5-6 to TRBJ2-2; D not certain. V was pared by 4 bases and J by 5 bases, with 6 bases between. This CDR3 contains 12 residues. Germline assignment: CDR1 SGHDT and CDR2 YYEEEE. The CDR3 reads CASSPRTGELFF. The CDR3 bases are TGTGCCAGCAGCCCGCGGACCGGGGAGCTGTTTTTT.

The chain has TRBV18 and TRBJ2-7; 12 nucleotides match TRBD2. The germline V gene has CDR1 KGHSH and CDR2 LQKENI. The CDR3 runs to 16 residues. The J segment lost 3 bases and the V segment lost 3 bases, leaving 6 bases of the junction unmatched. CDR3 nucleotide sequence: TGTGCCAGCTCACCCCTTCTAGCGGGAGGGCACTACGAGCAGTACTTC. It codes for CASSPLLAGGHYEQYF.